The 4 T cell receptor beta chains given below trace back to one sample, sequenced in a study of OX40 agonist ivuxolimab in advanced cancers. The table came from immunoSEQ multiplex PCR; TCRdb's copy has only in-frame clones and leaves some out. Of 55,000 to 65,000 clones in the sample, 85% to 95% are singletons; the top ten hold almost 0.45%. The starting material was CD4+ or CD8+ T cells sorted from blood, obtained in a trial of the OX40 agonist ivuxolimab. Every receptor here comes from an adult with an advanced solid tumor such as melanoma, head and neck, liver or kidney cancer.

The chain links TRBV27 to TRBJ2-1; 11 bases align to TRBD2. After removal of 7 bases from V and 7 bases from J, the junction contained 6 bases not matched to a gene. CDR1 is MNHEY and CDR2 is SMNVEV in the germline V gene (reference sequence). The CDR3 runs 14 residues. The chain's CDR3 is CASTSSGRLNEQFF. The CDR3 DNA sequence: TGTGCCAGCACCTCTAGCGGGAGGCTAAATGAGCAGTTCTTC.

The chain recombines TRBV30 with TRBJ2-3, with 7 bases fitting TRBD2. Germline V lookup: CDR1 GTSNPN, CDR2 SVGIG (reference sequence). V dropped 5 bases and J dropped 2; count of bases not matched to a gene: 13. This CDR3 is built from 16 residues. CDR3 amino acids: CAWVPLPAGATDTQYF. The CDR3 bases are TGTGCCTGGGTACCCCTGCCGGCGGGAGCCACAGATACGCAGTATTTT.

This clone showed up just a few times. This chain links TRBV30 with TRBJ1-5, with 8 bases identical to TRBD1. V lost 1 base to trimming and J lost 5 bases; unmatched junction nucleotides: 4. The CDR3 is 14 residues long. The V gene's germline CDR1 is GTSNPN and CDR2 SVGIG (reference sequence). The CDR3 loop is CAWSATGGYQPQHF. Here the CDR3 DNA reads TGTGCCTGGAGTGCAACAGGGGGGTATCAGCCCCAGCATTTT.

The rearrangement uses TRBV25-1 and TRBJ2-1; TRBD2 agrees at 15 bases. CDR3 length: 17 amino acids. Germline loops: CDR1 MGHDK, CDR2 SYGVNS. V gave up 1 base and J gave up 8 bases; unmatched junction bases: 6. The CDR3 loop reads CASSEFGTSGRKDEQFF. Written as DNA, the CDR3 is TGTGCCAGCAGTGAATTTGGGACTAGCGGGAGGAAGGATGAGCAGTTCTTC.